The clone carrying this T cell receptor beta chain has ten or more counts. Its specificity is unknown. This entry is derived from a study of T cells in Graves' hyperthyroidism and ophthalmopathy. Study findings and constraints: Ophthalmopathy and stable hyperthyroidism were told apart by a 13 V-J model.

Trimming pared 4 bases from V and 2 bases from J, leaving 11 bases between. CDR3 size: 14 residues. Per germline, CDR1 MGHDK and CDR2 SYGVNS. The TCR beta CDR3 regions underwent amplification using RNA transcripts as the source. The HTBI primer set served for first-round RT-PCR of the TCR CDR3. MiXCR was run by TCRdb on the multiplex PCR reads, yielding one entry per CDR3 protein. The sample lists 600,000 to 800,000 distinct CDR3 sequences, approximately 40% occurring once. The J gene is TRBJ1-1, the V gene TRBV25-1; D is perhaps TRBD1 (5 bases). The sequenced sample was blood. The clonotype originates from a woman aged 40 to 49 with Graves' hyperthyroidism. In nucleotides, the CDR3 is TGTGCCAGCAGTGCTGGGGGTCGAAACACTGAAGCTTTCTTT. It yields the protein CASSAGGRNTEAFF.